This entry describes one TCR beta chain. No antigen is known for it. V was cut by 8 bases and J by 4 bases, with 5 bases left in between. The CDR3 spans 10 residues. Germline CDR1 reads MNHEY; CDR2 reads SVGAGI. The entry originates in a study of cytomegalovirus exposure and HLA in healthy donors. Notes on the study in general: The authors assumed roughly uniform sequencing depth across donors for presence/absence analyses. Both high specificity and high sensitivity reportedly marked the classifier's diagnosis of cytomegalovirus status.

PCR employed 60 Vbeta and 13 Jbeta primers. Data came from immunoSEQ multiplex PCR; TCRdb stores just in-frame clones and leaves some out. The table records approximately 210,000 clones, about four fifths of them present only once. This sequence originates from a girl aged 5-17 years in good health and CMV-seropositive. Sequencing input: PBMCs. The V and J genes are TRBV6-5 and TRBJ2-5; no firm D call. CDR3 protein: CASGRETQYF. The CDR3 coding sequence is TGTGCCAGCGGGCGAGAGACCCAGTACTTC.